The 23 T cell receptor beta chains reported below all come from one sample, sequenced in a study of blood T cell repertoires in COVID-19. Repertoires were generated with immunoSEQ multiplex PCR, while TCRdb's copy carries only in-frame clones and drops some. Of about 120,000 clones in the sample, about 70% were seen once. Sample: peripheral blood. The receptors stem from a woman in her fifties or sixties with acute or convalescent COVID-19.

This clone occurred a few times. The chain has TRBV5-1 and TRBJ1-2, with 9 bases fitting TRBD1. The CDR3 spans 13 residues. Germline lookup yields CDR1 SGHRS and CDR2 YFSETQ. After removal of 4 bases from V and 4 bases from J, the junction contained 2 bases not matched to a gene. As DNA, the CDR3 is TGCGCCAGCAGCGGGACAGGGTCCTATGGCTACACCTTC. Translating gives CASSGTGSYGYTF.

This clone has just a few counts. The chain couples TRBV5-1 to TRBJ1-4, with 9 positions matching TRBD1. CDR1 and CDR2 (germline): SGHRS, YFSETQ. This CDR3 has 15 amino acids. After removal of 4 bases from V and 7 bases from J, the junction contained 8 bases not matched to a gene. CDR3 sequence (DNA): TGCGCCAGCAGCCCGGGGGGACAGGGCCGTGAAAAACTGTTTTTT. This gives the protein CASSPGGQGREKLFF.

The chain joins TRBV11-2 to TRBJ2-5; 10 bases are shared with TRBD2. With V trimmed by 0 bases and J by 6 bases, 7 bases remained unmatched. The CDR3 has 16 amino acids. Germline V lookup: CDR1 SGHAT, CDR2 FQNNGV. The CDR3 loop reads CASSLDERGGLKTQYF. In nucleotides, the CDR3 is TGTGCCAGCAGCTTAGACGAGCGGGGGGGCTTAAAGACCCAGTACTTC.

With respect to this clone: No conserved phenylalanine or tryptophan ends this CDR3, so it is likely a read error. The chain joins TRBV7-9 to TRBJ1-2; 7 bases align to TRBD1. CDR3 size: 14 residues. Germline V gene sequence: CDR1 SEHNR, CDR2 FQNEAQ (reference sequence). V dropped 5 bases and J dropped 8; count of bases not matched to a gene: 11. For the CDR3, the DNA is TGTGCCAGCAGCCAAACACAGGGGAGTGGCGGCTACACCCTC. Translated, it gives CASSQTQGSGGYTL.

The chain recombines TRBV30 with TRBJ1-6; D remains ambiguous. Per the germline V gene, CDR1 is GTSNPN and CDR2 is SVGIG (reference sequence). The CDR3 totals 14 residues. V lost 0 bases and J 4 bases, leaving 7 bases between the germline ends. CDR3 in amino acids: CAWSVAVYNSPLHF. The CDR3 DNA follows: TGTGCCTGGAGTGTAGCGGTTTATAATTCACCCCTCCACTTT.

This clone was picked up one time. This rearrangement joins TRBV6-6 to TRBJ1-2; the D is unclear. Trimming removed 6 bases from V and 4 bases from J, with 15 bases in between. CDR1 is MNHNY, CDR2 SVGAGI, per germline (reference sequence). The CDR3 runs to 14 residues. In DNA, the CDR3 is TGTGCCAGCAGCCTTAGACCGGGTTCCTATGGCTACACCTTC. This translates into CASSLRPGSYGYTF.

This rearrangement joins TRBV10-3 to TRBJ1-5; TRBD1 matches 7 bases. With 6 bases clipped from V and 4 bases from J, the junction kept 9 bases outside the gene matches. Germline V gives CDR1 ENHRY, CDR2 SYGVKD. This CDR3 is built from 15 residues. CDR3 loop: CAISAAQGDNQPQHF. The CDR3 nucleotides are TGTGCCATCAGCGCGGCTCAGGGGGATAATCAGCCCCAGCATTTT.

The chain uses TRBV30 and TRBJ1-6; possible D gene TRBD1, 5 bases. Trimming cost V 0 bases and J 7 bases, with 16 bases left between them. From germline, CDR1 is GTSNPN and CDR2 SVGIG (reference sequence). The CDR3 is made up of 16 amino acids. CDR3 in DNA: TGTGCCTGGAGTGTAGGAGGGACTCTTGGCAATTCACCCCTCCACTTT. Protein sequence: CAWSVGGTLGNSPLHF.

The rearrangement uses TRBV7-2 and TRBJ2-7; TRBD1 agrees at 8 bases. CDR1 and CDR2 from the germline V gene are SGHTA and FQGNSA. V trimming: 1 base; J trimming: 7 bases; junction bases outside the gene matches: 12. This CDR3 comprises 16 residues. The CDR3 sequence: CASSLGGQVLPTEQYF. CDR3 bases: TGTGCCAGCAGCTTAGGGGGACAGGTCCTCCCTACGGAGCAGTACTTC.

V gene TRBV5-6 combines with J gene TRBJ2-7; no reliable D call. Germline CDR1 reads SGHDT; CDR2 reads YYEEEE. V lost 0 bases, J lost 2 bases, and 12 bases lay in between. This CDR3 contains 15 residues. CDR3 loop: CASSLGQVGAYEQYF. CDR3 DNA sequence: TGTGCCAGCAGCTTGGGGCAGGTTGGTGCCTACGAGCAGTACTTC.

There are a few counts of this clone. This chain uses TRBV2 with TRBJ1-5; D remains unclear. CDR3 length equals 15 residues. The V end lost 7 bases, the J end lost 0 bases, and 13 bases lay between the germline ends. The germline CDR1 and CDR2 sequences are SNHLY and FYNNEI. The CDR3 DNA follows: TGTGCCAGCACGGGTACGGGAGGTAGCAATCAGCCCCAGCATTTT. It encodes CASTGTGGSNQPQHF. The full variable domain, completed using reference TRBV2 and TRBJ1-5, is EPEVTQTPSHQVTQMGQEVILRCVPISNHLYFYWYRQILGQKVEFLVSFYNNEISEKSEIFDDQFSVERPDGSNFTLKIRSTKLEDSAMYFCASTGTGGSNQPQHFGDGTRLSIL.

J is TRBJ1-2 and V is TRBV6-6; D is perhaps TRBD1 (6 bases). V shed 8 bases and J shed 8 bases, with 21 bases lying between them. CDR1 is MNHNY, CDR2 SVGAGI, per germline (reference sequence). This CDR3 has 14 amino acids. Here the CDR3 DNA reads TGTGCCAGCCGCGCTACCGGGGGGCGGATCGGCTACACCTTC. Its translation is CASRATGGRIGYTF.

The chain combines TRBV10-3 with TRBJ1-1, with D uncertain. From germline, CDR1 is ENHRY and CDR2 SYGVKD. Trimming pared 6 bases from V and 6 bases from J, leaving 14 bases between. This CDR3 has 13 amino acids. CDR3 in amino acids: CAISNLENSEAFF. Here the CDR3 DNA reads TGTGCCATCAGCAACCTTGAAAACTCTGAAGCTTTCTTT.

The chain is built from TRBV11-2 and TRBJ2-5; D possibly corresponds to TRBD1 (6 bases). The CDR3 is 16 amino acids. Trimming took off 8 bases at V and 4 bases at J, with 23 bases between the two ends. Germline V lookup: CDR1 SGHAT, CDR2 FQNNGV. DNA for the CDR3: TGTGCCAGCGGGCCGATAGGTGGGGGCCAACGAGAGACCCAGTACTTC. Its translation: CASGPIGGGQRETQYF.

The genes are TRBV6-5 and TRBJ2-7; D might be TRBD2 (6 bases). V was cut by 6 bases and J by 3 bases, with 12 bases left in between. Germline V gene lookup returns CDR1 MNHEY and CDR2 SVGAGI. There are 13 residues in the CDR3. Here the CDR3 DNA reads TGTGCCAGCAGAATGGGGGGAGGCTACGAGCAGTACTTC. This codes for CASRMGGGYEQYF.

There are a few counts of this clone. In nucleotides, the CDR3 is TGTGCCAGCAGCGCTCAACAGGGTGGCTATGGCTACACCTTC. Translated, it gives CASSAQQGGYGYTF. The gene calls are TRBV11-2 and TRBJ1-2; D might be TRBD1 (6 bases). Per the germline V gene, CDR1 is SGHAT and CDR2 is FQNNGV. The CDR3 totals 14 residues. Trimming left V 5 bases short and J 4 bases short, with 14 bases between.

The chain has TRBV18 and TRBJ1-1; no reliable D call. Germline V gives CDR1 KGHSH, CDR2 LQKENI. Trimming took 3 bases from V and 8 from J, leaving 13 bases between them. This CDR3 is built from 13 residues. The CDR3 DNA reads TGTGCCAGCTCACCCCGGGCCGGGGTCGAAGCTTTCTTT. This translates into CASSPRAGVEAFF. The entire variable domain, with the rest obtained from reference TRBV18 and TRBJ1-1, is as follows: NAGVMQNPRHLVRRRGQEARLRCSPMKGHSHVYWYRQLPEEGLKFMVYLQKENIIDESGMPKERFSAEFPKEGPSILRIQQVVRGDSAAYFCASSPRAGVEAFFGQGTRLTVV.

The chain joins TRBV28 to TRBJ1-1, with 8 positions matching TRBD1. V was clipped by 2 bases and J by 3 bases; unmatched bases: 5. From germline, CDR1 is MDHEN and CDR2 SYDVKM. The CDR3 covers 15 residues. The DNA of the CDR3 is TGTGCCAGCAGTTTAGCCGGGACAGGTTACACTGAAGCTTTCTTT. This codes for CASSLAGTGYTEAFF.

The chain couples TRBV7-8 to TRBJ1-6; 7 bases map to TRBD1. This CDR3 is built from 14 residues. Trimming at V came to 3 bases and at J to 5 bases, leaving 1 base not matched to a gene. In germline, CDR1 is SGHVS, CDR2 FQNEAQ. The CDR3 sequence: CASSFGQDNSPLHF. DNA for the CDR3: TGTGCCAGCAGCTTCGGACAGGATAATTCACCCCTCCACTTT.

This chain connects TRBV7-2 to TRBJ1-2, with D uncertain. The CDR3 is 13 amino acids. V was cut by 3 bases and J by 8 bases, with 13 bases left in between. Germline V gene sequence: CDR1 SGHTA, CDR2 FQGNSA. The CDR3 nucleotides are TGTGCCAGCAGCTTCCACGATAGCGGGGGCTACACCTTC. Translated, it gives CASSFHDSGGYTF.

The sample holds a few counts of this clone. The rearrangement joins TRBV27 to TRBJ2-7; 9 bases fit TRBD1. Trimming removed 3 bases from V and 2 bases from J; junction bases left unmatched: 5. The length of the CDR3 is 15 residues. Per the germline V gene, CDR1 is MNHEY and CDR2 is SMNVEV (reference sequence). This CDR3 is CASSLTGGDTYEQYF. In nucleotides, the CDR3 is TGTGCCAGCAGTTTGACAGGGGGGGATACCTACGAGCAGTACTTC.

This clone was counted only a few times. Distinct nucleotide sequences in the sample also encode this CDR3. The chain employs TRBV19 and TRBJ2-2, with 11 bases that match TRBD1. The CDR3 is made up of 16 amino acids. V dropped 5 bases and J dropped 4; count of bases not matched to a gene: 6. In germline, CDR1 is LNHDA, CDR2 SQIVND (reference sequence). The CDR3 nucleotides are TGTGCCAGTAGTCGAGGACAGGGGGCTGGCACCGGGGAGCTGTTTTTT. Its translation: CASSRGQGAGTGELFF.

The CDR3 spells CASSPKPGLAGGRNEQFF. In DNA, the CDR3 is TGTGCCAGCAGTCCTAAACCTGGACTAGCGGGGGGGCGCAATGAGCAGTTCTTC. This rearrangement joins TRBV6-6 to TRBJ2-1; 15 nucleotides line up with TRBD2. V lost 5 bases and J lost 6; bases outside the gene matches: 11. Germline V CDR1 and CDR2: MNHNY, SVGAGI (reference sequence). The CDR3 extends over 18 amino acids.